This T cell receptor beta chain was obtained from a study of CD8+CD57+ T cells in acquired aplastic anemia (dated by TCRdb to the late 2010s). Background on the whole study: Extracted DNA from sorted CD4+ and CD8+ cells averaged 3.2 ug, ranging from roughly 0.17 to 27.4 ug. CD8+CD57+ expansion was defined as a frequency above the mean frequency observed in healthy subjects. What the research found in general, with its limitations: Some 30 CD8+ CDR3 sequences were found to be shared between patients and controls, but these sequences appeared to be highly expressed in patients and within the immunodominant clones of the patients. No significant difference in CD8+ Simpson's diversity was found between patients and healthy controls (P=0.060).

On this clonotype itself: What antigen it recognizes has not been identified. Mismatch with germline at one junction end may stem from a read error.

Genomic DNA served as template for TCR beta VDJ combination and CDR3 sequence profiling. TCR repertoire sequencing was run on an Illumina HiSeq 2000. The source study handled its data this way. Repertoire assessment relied on Simpson's diversity index, CDR3 size and DJ length profiles, and TRBV/TRBJ rearrangement plots. The most abundant DNA sequence in the deep sequencing data was taken as the immunodominant clone. CDR3 amino acid sequences were screened for sharing across subjects and were compared with published repertoires and the VDJdb database. The public reads were reanalyzed by TCRdb: fastp trimming at Q25, MiXCR alignment, in-frame beta chains only. Each CDR3 protein gets just one entry, which takes the most common genes and DNA from the rows behind it. TCRdb, not the authors, supplied the V and J calls. The sample table shows a few hundred thousand distinct CDR3 sequences, and about a third are seen once. Clones ranked in the top ten supply nearly 0.85% of the sample.

The CDR3 runs 15 amino acids, cysteine and phenylalanine included. Just CDR3 DNA is preserved here, 45 bases in frame from base 1. From the germline V gene (reference sequence), CDR1 is SSHAT and CDR2 is FNYEAQ. The patients picked for sequencing were ones in whom flow cytometry had shown an expansion of CD8+CD57+ cells. Every patient had a diagnosis of severe acquired aplastic anemia based on International Study of Aplastic Anemia and Agranulocytosis and Camitta criteria. At the time blood was sampled, none of the patients had received any therapy. In this study, sorted CD4+ and CD8+ T cells from the blood of healthy subjects and of severe aplastic anemia patients had their TCR repertoires deep-sequenced. Patients were enrolled in the USA under clinicaltrials.gov protocols 00001620, 01623167, 00001397, 00071045, 00081523 and 00961064. Ficoll-Paque density gradient centrifugation was used to isolate peripheral blood mononuclear cells. CD4+ and CD8+ T cells were sorted by FACS or magnetic beads before DNA extraction.

Sequences were obtained from sorted CD4+, CD8+, or CD8+CD57+ T cells (not recorded which) from PBMCs. The rearrangement joined TRBV7-7 to TRBJ2-1, with the D gene not clear enough to name. The receptor was isolated from a human donor with aplastic anemia. The CDR3 region reads CASSLGSVSYNEQFF. The sequence in DNA is TGTGCTAGCAGCTTAGGGTCCGTCTCCTACAATGAGCAGTTCTTC.